This entry lists 7 T cell receptor beta chains sequenced from one sample in a study of blood T cell repertoires in COVID-19. Data came from immunoSEQ multiplex PCR; TCRdb stores just in-frame clones and leaves some out. The sample lists some 310,000 clones, roughly 91% seen once, with over 8.5% in the top ten. Sequencing input: PBMCs or T cells enriched from blood (not recorded which). Receptor source: a woman in her twenties or thirties who had recovered from COVID-19.

V is TRBV27 and J is TRBJ2-7, with 8 nucleotides matching TRBD2. This CDR3 is built from 14 residues. The germline V gene has CDR1 MNHEY and CDR2 SMNVEV (reference sequence). After removal of 6 bases from V and 3 bases from J, the junction contained 7 bases not matched to a gene. CDR3 amino acids: CASRTRGGIYEQYF. CDR3 in DNA: TGTGCCAGCAGAACACGGGGGGGGATCTACGAGCAGTACTTC.

This rearrangement joins TRBV10-3 to TRBJ1-2; 7 bases map to TRBD1. J lost 4 bases, V lost 8 bases, and 7 bases had no gene match. CDR3 length: 13 residues. Germline assignment: CDR1 ENHRY and CDR2 SYGVKD. The DNA for the CDR3 is TGTGCCATCGCTCCCGGGACAGTCTATGGCTACACCTTC. Its protein product is CAIAPGTVYGYTF.

V gene TRBV9 combines with J gene TRBJ2-3; 14 nucleotides align to TRBD2. Germline CDR1 reads SGDLS; CDR2 reads YYNGEE. The length of the CDR3 is 18 residues. Trimming removed 0 bases from V and 2 bases from J; junction bases left unmatched: 5. The CDR3 bases are TGTGCCAGCAGCGTAGAGGGACTAGCGGGAGCTGACACAGATACGCAGTATTTT. As protein: CASSVEGLAGADTDTQYF. Based on the CDR3 plus reference TRBV9 and TRBJ2-3, the full variable domain is DSGVTQTPKHLITATGQRVTLRCSPRSGDLSVYWYQQSLDQGLQFLIQYYNGEERAKGNILERFSAQQFPDLHSELNLSSLELGDSALYFCASSVEGLAGADTDTQYFGPGTRLTVL.

The rearrangement joins TRBV5-4 to TRBJ2-7; D is unclear. Trimming cost V 0 bases and J 2 bases, with 12 bases left between them. Germline V gene data show CDR1 as SGHNT and CDR2 as YYREEE (reference sequence). The CDR3 is 15 amino acids. CDR3 region: CASSLAPDSTYEQYF. CDR3 nucleotide sequence: TGTGCCAGCAGCTTGGCCCCAGATTCAACCTACGAGCAGTACTTC.

The chain uses TRBV28 and TRBJ2-2; TRBD1 agrees at 7 bases. The CDR3 spans 16 residues. Germline V gene sequence: CDR1 MDHEN, CDR2 SYDVKM. The V segment lost 3 bases and the J segment 1 base; nucleotides outside the gene matches: 5. CDR3 loop: CASSFPGTENTGELFF. The DNA for the CDR3 is TGTGCCAGCAGTTTCCCCGGGACAGAGAACACCGGGGAGCTGTTTTTT.

The chain is built from TRBV28 and TRBJ2-1, with 12 positions matching TRBD2. Germline-derived CDR1 and CDR2 are MDHEN and SYDVKM. V dropped 3 bases and J dropped 0; count of bases not matched to a gene: 0. CDR3 length: 16 amino acids. The CDR3: CASSLGLAGSYNEQFF. Written as DNA, the CDR3 is TGTGCCAGCAGTTTGGGACTAGCGGGCTCCTACAATGAGCAGTTCTTC. Complete variable domain (other parts from reference TRBV28 and TRBJ2-1): DVKVTQSSRYLVKRTGEKVFLECVQDMDHENMFWYRQDPGLGLRLIYFSYDVKMKEKGDIPEGYSVSREKKERFSLILESASTNQTSMYLCASSLGLAGSYNEQFFGPGTRLTVL.

To note about this clone: Distinct nucleotide sequences in the sample also encode this CDR3. V is TRBV18 and J is TRBJ1-3; weak D call: TRBD1 (6 bases). CDR1 is KGHSH and CDR2 is LQKENI in the germline V gene. V was clipped by 2 bases and J by 4 bases, with 9 bases between them. The CDR3 is 14 residues long. The CDR3 DNA sequence: TGTGCCAGCTCACCAACAGGGACCGGAAACACCATATATTTT. Amino acids: CASSPTGTGNTIYF.